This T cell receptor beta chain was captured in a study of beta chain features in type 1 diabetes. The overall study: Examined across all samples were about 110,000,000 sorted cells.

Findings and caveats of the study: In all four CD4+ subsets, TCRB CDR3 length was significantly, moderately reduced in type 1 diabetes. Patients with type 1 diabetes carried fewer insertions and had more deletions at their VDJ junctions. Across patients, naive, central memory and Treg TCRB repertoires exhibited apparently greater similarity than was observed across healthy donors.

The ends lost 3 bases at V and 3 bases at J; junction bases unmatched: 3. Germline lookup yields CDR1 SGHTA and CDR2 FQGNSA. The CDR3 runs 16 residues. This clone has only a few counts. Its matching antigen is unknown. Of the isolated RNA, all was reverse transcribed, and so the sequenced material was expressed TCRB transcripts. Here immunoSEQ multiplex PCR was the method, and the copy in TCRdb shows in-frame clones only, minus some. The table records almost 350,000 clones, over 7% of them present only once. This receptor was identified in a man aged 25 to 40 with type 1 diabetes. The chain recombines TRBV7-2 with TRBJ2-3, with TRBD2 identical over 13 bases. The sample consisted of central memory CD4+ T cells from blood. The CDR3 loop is CASSFQLAGGTDTQYF. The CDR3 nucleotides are TGTGCCAGCAGCTTCCAACTAGCGGGGGGGACAGATACGCAGTATTTT.